The 20 T cell receptor beta chains listed next were all sequenced from one sample in a study of OX40 agonist ivuxolimab in advanced cancers. Measured with immunoSEQ multiplex PCR; TCRdb has only the in-frame clones, and not every one. The top ten clones hold around 50% of a sample with approximately 25,000 clones, roughly 85% of them seen once. The material sequenced was CD4+ or CD8+ T cells sorted from blood, taken in a trial of the OX40 agonist ivuxolimab. The receptors here all came from an adult with an advanced solid tumor such as melanoma, head and neck, liver or kidney cancer.

J is TRBJ1-2 and V is TRBV27; no firm D call. The CDR3 loop spans 13 amino acids. Trimming shortened V by 6 bases and J by 6 bases, and 14 bases separated the two germline ends. Germline lookup yields CDR1 MNHEY and CDR2 SMNVEV (reference sequence). The CDR3 DNA is TGTGCCAGCAGCCAGTCTCAACGGGATGGCTACACCTTC. Encoded protein: CASSQSQRDGYTF.

The rearrangement uses TRBV30 and TRBJ2-7; 7 nucleotides line up with TRBD2. V lost 4 bases and J lost 3; bases outside the gene matches: 12. There are 15 residues in the CDR3. Per the germline V gene, CDR1 is GTSNPN and CDR2 is SVGIG (reference sequence). The chain's CDR3 is CAWTKLGGDGYEQYF. CDR3 nucleotide sequence: TGTGCCTGGACCAAACTGGGGGGGGATGGCTACGAGCAGTACTTC.

The chain joins TRBV6-5 to TRBJ2-7; D remains unclear. The V and J ends lost 5 bases and 2 bases respectively, with 4 bases between them. This CDR3 has 11 amino acids. Germline values: CDR1 MNHEY, CDR2 SVGAGI. CDR3 bases: TGTGCCAGCAGTGAAGCCTACGAGCAGTACTTC. Translation: CASSEAYEQYF.

The chain combines TRBV18 with TRBJ2-3, with TRBD2 matching 7 bases. With 4 bases clipped from V and 0 bases from J, the junction kept 10 bases outside the gene matches. The CDR3 extends over 17 amino acids. Germline CDR1 is KGHSH and CDR2 is LQKENI. CDR3 DNA sequence: TGTGCCAGCTCACTCTCGGGGCTAGCGGCAAGCACAGATACGCAGTATTTT. Translated: CASSLSGLAASTDTQYF.

The CDR3 DNA sequence: TGTGCCAGCAGCGTAGCCCCCTTAGGGGTCGGGGAAAAACTGTTTTTT. Translating it yields CASSVAPLGVGEKLFF. V is TRBV9 and J is TRBJ1-4; D is possibly TRBD1 (5 bases). The germline V gene encodes CDR1 SGDLS and CDR2 YYNGEE. The CDR3 extends over 16 amino acids. Trimming pared 0 bases from V and 8 bases from J, leaving 17 bases between.

The rearrangement uses TRBV27 and TRBJ1-6; D is undetermined. This CDR3 has 12 amino acids. The ends were cut back, 5 bases at V and 3 bases at J, with 2 bases in the middle. Germline V gene lookup returns CDR1 MNHEY and CDR2 SMNVEV (reference sequence). The CDR3 region has the DNA TGTGCCAGCAGTATCTATAATTCACCCCTCCACTTT. This encodes CASSIYNSPLHF.

The chain recombines TRBV6-6 with TRBJ2-7; D ambiguous. Trimming removed 4 bases at V and 5 bases at J, with 15 bases between. The CDR3 runs to 14 residues. Per the germline V gene, CDR1 is MNHNY and CDR2 is SVGAGI (reference sequence). The CDR3 region has the DNA TGTGCCAGCAGTTCCCAGAGGTCTCCCGACGAGCAGTACTTC. Protein sequence: CASSSQRSPDEQYF.

The chain has TRBV29-1 and TRBJ2-7; a weak D match, TRBD1 (5 bases). Germline assignment: CDR1 SQVTM and CDR2 ANQGSEA. Trimming left V 3 bases short and J 2 bases short, with 8 bases between. This CDR3 spans 12 amino acids. The CDR3 protein is CSVDQGTYEQYF. DNA for the CDR3: TGCAGCGTTGATCAGGGCACCTACGAGCAGTACTTC.

J is TRBJ1-2 and V is TRBV7-9; 11 positions match TRBD1. Germline CDR1 reads SEHNR; CDR2 reads FQNEAQ (reference sequence). The CDR3 loop spans 15 amino acids. V trimming: 5 bases; J trimming: 2 bases; junction bases outside the gene matches: 4. CDR3 in amino acids: CASSARTGGNYGYTF. In DNA, the CDR3 is TGTGCCAGCAGCGCTCGGACAGGGGGCAACTATGGCTACACCTTC.

The V and J genes are TRBV6-5 and TRBJ2-7; TRBD1 is a possible D gene (6 bases). The CDR3 loop spans 15 amino acids. Germline assignment: CDR1 MNHEY and CDR2 SVGAGI. Trimming took 3 bases from V and 3 from J, leaving 15 bases between them. CDR3 amino acids: CASSYSTGADYEQYF. CDR3 DNA sequence: TGTGCCAGCAGTTATTCGACAGGAGCCGACTACGAGCAGTACTTC.

The chain is built from TRBV7-9 and TRBJ2-6, with D hard to call. Trimming shortened V by 8 bases and J by 5 bases, and 16 bases separated the two germline ends. This CDR3 is built from 15 residues. Per germline, CDR1 SEHNR and CDR2 FQNEAQ (reference sequence). The CDR3 nucleotides are TGTGCCAGCGGCGGAGTAGGTTCTTGGGCCAACGTCCTGACTTTC. Encoded protein: CASGGVGSWANVLTF.

The rearrangement uses TRBV15 and TRBJ2-1; a weak D match, TRBD1 (6 bases). Germline V gene lookup returns CDR1 LNHNV and CDR2 YYDKDF (reference sequence). Trimming took 3 bases from V and 8 from J, leaving 11 bases between them. CDR3 length: 13 amino acids. The CDR3: CATSSTGTYEQFF. In DNA, the CDR3 is TGTGCCACCAGCAGTACCGGGACATATGAGCAGTTCTTC. The full variable domain, with the rest looked up from reference TRBV15 and TRBJ2-1, is DAMVIQNPRYQVTQFGKPVTLSCSQTLNHNVMYWYQQKSSQAPKLLFHYYDKDFNNEADTPDNFQSRRPNTSFCFLDIRSPGLGDTAMYLCATSSTGTYEQFFGPGTRLTVL.

A few counts support this clone. V usage is TRBV11-2 and J usage is TRBJ2-7, with D unclear. The CDR3 is 13 amino acids. In germline, CDR1 is SGHAT, CDR2 FQNNGV. V lost 3 bases to trimming and J lost 4 bases, with 10 bases between them. In DNA form, the CDR3 reads TGTGCCAGCAGCTTGTACAACCCATACGAGCAGTACTTC. This codes for CASSLYNPYEQYF.

Only a few counts were recorded for this clone. CDR3 amino acids: CASSLARSGNTEAFF. The CDR3 coding sequence is TGTGCCAGCAGTTTAGCCCGCTCCGGGAACACTGAAGCTTTCTTT. The J gene is TRBJ1-1, the V gene TRBV27; no clear D gene. V was clipped by 2 bases and J by 1 base, with 11 bases between them. The CDR3 loop spans 15 amino acids. In germline, CDR1 is MNHEY, CDR2 SMNVEV (reference sequence).

This chain links TRBV5-5 with TRBJ1-6; D gene ambiguous. Looked up from germline, CDR1 is SGHKS and CDR2 is YYEKEE (reference sequence). CDR3 length: 14 residues. Trimming stripped 4 bases from V and 9 bases from J, with 14 bases between. The CDR3 region is CASSLDAAGSPLHF. As DNA, the CDR3 is TGTGCCAGCAGCCTGGACGCCGCGGGTTCACCCCTCCACTTT.

This clone was recorded once. This chain joins TRBV13 and TRBJ2-7, with D perhaps matching TRBD1 (5 bases). V was clipped by 3 bases and J by 6 bases, with 18 bases between them. The germline gives CDR1 PRHDT, CDR2 FYEKMQ (reference sequence). The CDR3 has 15 amino acids. The CDR3, as DNA: TGTGCCAGCAGCTTTACGTCAGGGTATAGAGGCGAGCAGTACTTC. This gives the protein CASSFTSGYRGEQYF.

This clone was observed a single time. The rearrangement joins TRBV5-4 to TRBJ2-5; D unclear. The DNA end is more similar to TRBJ2-7, so the J call may be wrong. CDR1 is SGHNT and CDR2 is YYREEE in the germline V gene (reference sequence). The CDR3 sequence is 13 residues long. In DNA, the CDR3 is TGTGCCAGCAGGAACCGGGCCGCCGCCGAGCAGTACTTC. Protein product: CASRNRAAAEQYF.

V and J are TRBV27 and TRBJ2-7; TRBD1 agrees at 7 bases. V gave up 4 bases and J gave up 2 bases; unmatched junction bases: 5. The CDR3 spans 14 residues. Per germline, CDR1 MNHEY and CDR2 SMNVEV (reference sequence). In DNA form, the CDR3 reads TGTGCCAGCAGTTGGGGACAGTTAACCTACGAGCAGTACTTC. It codes for CASSWGQLTYEQYF.

This clone appeared a single time. The CDR3 protein is CASPGIGGELFF. As DNA, the CDR3 is TGTGCCAGCCCAGGGATAGGCGGGGAGCTGTTTTTT. V gene TRBV28 combines with J gene TRBJ2-2; D is perhaps TRBD1 (5 bases). Between the trimmed V and J ends, which lost 8 bases and 7 bases, there was a span of 11 bases. This CDR3 has 12 amino acids. Germline V gene lookup returns CDR1 MDHEN and CDR2 SYDVKM.

This chain uses TRBV7-8 with TRBJ1-1; D unclear. This CDR3 contains 13 residues. Per germline, CDR1 SGHVS and CDR2 FQNEAQ. V lost 2 bases and J 1 base, leaving 5 bases between the germline ends. CDR3 in DNA: TGTGCCAGCAGCTTAAGTCAGAACACTGAAGCTTTCTTT. It encodes CASSLSQNTEAFF.